These T cell receptor beta chains were read from a single sample in a study of blood T cell repertoires in COVID-19. Here immunoSEQ multiplex PCR was the method, and the copy in TCRdb shows in-frame clones only, minus some. The sample includes 97,000 or so clones, roughly 92% of them seen just once. The sequenced sample was peripheral blood. The receptor source for this set is a woman in her 50s with COVID-19, enrolled during active disease. Each CDR3 is given with its conserved first and last residue. D genes are given only for firm matches.

D: TRBD2; V: TRBV12-5; J: TRBJ2-1; DNA: TGTGCTAGTGGTTTGGCCCACCCGGGACTAGCGGGGGCTCGGGGCAATGAGCAGTTCTTC; CDR3: CASGLAHPGLAGARGNEQFF
D: TRBD1; V: TRBV5-1; J: TRBJ1-1; DNA: TGCGCCAGCAGCGACCTACAGGGGACAAACACTGAAGCTTTCTTT; CDR3: CASSDLQGTNTEAFF
D: .; V: TRBV21-1; J: TRBJ1-6; DNA: TGTGCCAGCAGCACGGGACAGCGATCACCCCTCCACTTT; CDR3: CASSTGQRSPLHF
D: TRBD1; V: TRBV30; J: TRBJ1-2; DNA: TGTGCCTGGAGTGTCGGGGACAGCTATGGCTACACCTTC; CDR3: CAWSVGDSYGYTF
D: .; V: TRBV14; J: TRBJ1-1; DNA: TGTGCCAGCAGCGTACTTGCGGGCACTGAAGCTTTCTTT; CDR3: CASSVLAGTEAFF
D: TRBD1; V: TRBV5-1; J: TRBJ2-2; DNA: TGCGCCAGCAGCTCAGAGCAGGGGGCCGGGGAGCTGTTTTTT; CDR3: CASSSEQGAGELFF
D: TRBD1; V: TRBV6-1; J: TRBJ1-2; DNA: TGTGCCAGCAGTGAAGCGGGGACAGGGGGCGGAGGCTACACCTTC; CDR3: CASSEAGTGGGGYTF
D: .; V: TRBV7-2; J: TRBJ1-2; DNA: TGTGCCAGCTCCTTAGGATGGCGGAAAGATGGCTACACCTTC; CDR3: CASSLGWRKDGYTF
D: .; V: TRBV5-1; J: TRBJ1-5; DNA: TGCGCCAGCAGCTTAGGGGCGTTTAGCAATCAGCCCCAGCATTTT; CDR3: CASSLGAFSNQPQHF
D: TRBD1; V: TRBV27; J: TRBJ1-5; DNA: TGTGCCAGCCCCAGGGACAGGCGGCATCAGCCCCAGCATTTT; CDR3: CASPRDRRHQPQHF
D: TRBD2; V: TRBV11-3; J: TRBJ2-1; DNA: TGTGCCAGCACCACACTAGCGGGGGCCGAAAATGAGCAGTTCTTC; CDR3: CASTTLAGAENEQFF
D: .; V: TRBV27; J: TRBJ1-1; DNA: TGTGCCAGCAGTTCTGGACAGACAAACACTGAAGCTTTCTTT; CDR3: CASSSGQTNTEAFF